This TCR beta chain was profiled in a study of blood T cell repertoires in COVID-19. About the research overall: Samples came from the United States, Italy and Spain, spanning acute and convalescent COVID-19. PBMCs, B-cell-depleted T cells, or T cells were the source of the cDNA or gDNA that made up the material.

Under the authors' procedure: For nucleated cells, counts were estimated from reference gene primer amplification. Data came from immunoSEQ multiplex PCR; TCRdb stores just in-frame clones and leaves some out. The V and J calls and clone size were taken over from that table, and D and trimming were inferred from the DNA. The sample carries 140,000 to 150,000 clones, roughly 80% recorded once. This CDR3 spans 13 amino acids. With 4 bases clipped from V and 2 bases from J, the junction kept 2 bases outside the gene matches. The germline V gene has CDR1 LNHDA and CDR2 SQIVND (reference sequence). Sample: peripheral blood. This TCR was recovered from a man between 65 and 79 years old who had recovered from COVID-19. The chain combines TRBV19 with TRBJ2-7; 7 nucleotides line up with TRBD2. DNA for the CDR3: TGTGCCAGTAGTAGCGGACTAGCCTACGAGCAGTACTTC. It codes for CASSSGLAYEQYF.